Listed below are T cell receptor beta chains from one sample, sequenced in a study of T cells in localized non-small cell lung cancer. Profiled with immunoSEQ multiplex PCR; TCRdb holds only in-frame clones, not every one. The sample includes about 40,000 clones, approximately 83% of them seen just once. The sample in question was peripheral blood, obtained before any cancer treatment. The receptors derive from a man aged 40 to 70 with stage I lung adenocarcinoma. Both conserved end residues are trimmed from each CDR3. Each record gives: V gene, D gene, CDR3 protein. The D gene is left open where the match is weak.

v_gene: TRBV28; d_gene: TRBD1; CDR3aa: ASLGQGANTGELF
v_gene: TRBV7-6; d_gene: TRBD2; CDR3aa: ASSSGLAGGPVNEQF
v_gene: TRBV11-2; d_gene: NA; CDR3aa: ASSQRTATMNTEAF
v_gene: TRBV7-9; d_gene: NA; CDR3aa: ASIIIGRGTEAF
v_gene: TRBV7-9; d_gene: NA; CDR3aa: ASSSGGSSNQPQH
v_gene: TRBV6-5; d_gene: NA; CDR3aa: ASRTDSNQPQH
v_gene: TRBV2; d_gene: TRBD2; CDR3aa: ASSDLTSNHNEQF
v_gene: TRBV29-1; d_gene: NA; CDR3aa: SVDGRAISYNEQF
v_gene: TRBV28; d_gene: NA; CDR3aa: ASKDSQDEQY
v_gene: TRBV7-2; d_gene: NA; CDR3aa: ASSFVISEEAF
v_gene: TRBV7-2; d_gene: TRBD1; CDR3aa: ASSLRGGVANEKLF
v_gene: TRBV5-4; d_gene: NA; CDR3aa: ASSSKNTEAF
v_gene: TRBV5-1; d_gene: NA; CDR3aa: ASSLSGNQPQH
v_gene: TRBV20-1; d_gene: NA; CDR3aa: SARWDEQF
v_gene: TRBV7-9; d_gene: NA; CDR3aa: ASSLQQGEQF
v_gene: TRBV11-2; d_gene: NA; CDR3aa: ASSFSVTQY
v_gene: TRBV6-1; d_gene: NA; CDR3aa: ASRTGTPWEQY
v_gene: TRBV14; d_gene: TRBD2; CDR3aa: ASSPLLAGVAYEQY
v_gene: TRBV6-1; d_gene: NA; CDR3aa: ASSLTNSDQPQH
v_gene: TRBV14; d_gene: TRBD2; CDR3aa: ASSLWTSGSFAETQY
v_gene: TRBV7-9; d_gene: NA; CDR3aa: ASSPRGGPRVPYYEQY
v_gene: TRBV5-6; d_gene: TRBD2; CDR3aa: ASSRGTSGGRNTGELF
v_gene: TRBV6-6; d_gene: NA; CDR3aa: ASQTDYNEQF
v_gene: TRBV7-3; d_gene: NA; CDR3aa: ASSPDGNSPLH
v_gene: TRBV19; d_gene: NA; CDR3aa: ASSIIATGELF
v_gene: TRBV15; d_gene: TRBD1; CDR3aa: ATSITYGDRDYEQY
v_gene: TRBV19; d_gene: NA; CDR3aa: ASSISQTTDYEQY
v_gene: TRBV5-1; d_gene: TRBD2; CDR3aa: ASALPQASGRGETQY
v_gene: TRBV14; d_gene: NA; CDR3aa: ASSRLNQPQH
v_gene: TRBV7-9; d_gene: NA; CDR3aa: ASSPRRSSGANVLT
v_gene: TRBV28; d_gene: TRBD2; CDR3aa: ASSDPGLAGYGSYNEQF
v_gene: TRBV6-6; d_gene: NA; CDR3aa: ASSYARQDDTQY
v_gene: TRBV6-4; d_gene: TRBD1; CDR3aa: ASSDGDRLYNEQF
v_gene: TRBV28; d_gene: NA; CDR3aa: ASSLLAGPLTNEKLF
v_gene: TRBV5-1; d_gene: TRBD2; CDR3aa: ASSFSGRWTDTQY
v_gene: TRBV5-1; d_gene: NA; CDR3aa: ASSLVAGAGTEAF
v_gene: TRBV28; d_gene: TRBD1; CDR3aa: ASSPQGAAYNEQF
v_gene: TRBV15; d_gene: NA; CDR3aa: ATSGSPSGNTIY
v_gene: TRBV5-8; d_gene: NA; CDR3aa: ASLRLDKGLYEQY
v_gene: TRBV28; d_gene: NA; CDR3aa: ASSPNPSYEQY
v_gene: TRBV27; d_gene: NA; CDR3aa: ASSRVLNTEAF
v_gene: TRBV5-4; d_gene: TRBD1; CDR3aa: ASSLAGGTGGDQY
v_gene: TRBV30; d_gene: TRBD1; CDR3aa: AWSGQDGQPQH
v_gene: TRBV7-8; d_gene: NA; CDR3aa: ASSLPGVAGAMDEQF
v_gene: TRBV7-8; d_gene: TRBD2; CDR3aa: ASSFGTSGFQETQY
v_gene: TRBV11-2; d_gene: NA; CDR3aa: ASSPGLYNEQF
v_gene: TRBV5-5; d_gene: NA; CDR3aa: ASSDRVDRDEQY
v_gene: TRBV29-1; d_gene: TRBD2; CDR3aa: SVHPWLAGDNEQF
v_gene: TRBV29-1; d_gene: TRBD1; CDR3aa: SGRTGENTEAF
v_gene: TRBV15; d_gene: NA; CDR3aa: ATSRDRQVNTEAF
v_gene: TRBV18; d_gene: TRBD2; CDR3aa: ASSPPTSGKDTQY
v_gene: TRBV7-9; d_gene: NA; CDR3aa: ASSLGSLNEQF
v_gene: TRBV28; d_gene: NA; CDR3aa: ASSETGTLAKNIQY